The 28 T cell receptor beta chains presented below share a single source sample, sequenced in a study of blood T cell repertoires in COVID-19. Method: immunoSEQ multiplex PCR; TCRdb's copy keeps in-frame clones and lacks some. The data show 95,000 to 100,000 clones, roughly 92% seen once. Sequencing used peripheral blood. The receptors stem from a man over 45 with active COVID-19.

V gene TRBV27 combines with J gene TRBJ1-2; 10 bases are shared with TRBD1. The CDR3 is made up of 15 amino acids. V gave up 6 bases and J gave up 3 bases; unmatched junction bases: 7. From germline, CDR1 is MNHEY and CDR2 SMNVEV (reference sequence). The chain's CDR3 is CASSPRDRGDYGYTF. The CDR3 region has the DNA TGTGCCAGCAGCCCCCGGGACAGGGGCGACTATGGCTACACCTTC.

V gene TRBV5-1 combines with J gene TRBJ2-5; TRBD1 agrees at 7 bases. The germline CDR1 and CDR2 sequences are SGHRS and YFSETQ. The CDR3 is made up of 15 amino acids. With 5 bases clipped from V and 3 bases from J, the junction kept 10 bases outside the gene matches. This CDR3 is CASSSTGTEEETQYF. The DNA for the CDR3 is TGCGCCAGCAGTTCGACCGGGACAGAAGAAGAGACCCAGTACTTC. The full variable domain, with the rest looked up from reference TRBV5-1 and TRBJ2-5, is KAGVTQTPRYLIKTRGQQVTLSCSPISGHRSVSWYQQTPGQGLQFLFEYFSETQRNKGNFPGRFSGRQFSNSRSEMNVSTLELGDSALYLCASSSTGTEEETQYFGPGTRLLVL.

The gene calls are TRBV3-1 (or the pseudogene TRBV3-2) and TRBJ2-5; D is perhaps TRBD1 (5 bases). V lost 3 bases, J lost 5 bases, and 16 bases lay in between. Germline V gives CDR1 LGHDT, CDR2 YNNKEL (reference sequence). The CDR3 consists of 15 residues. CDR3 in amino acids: CASSQSAREGETQYF. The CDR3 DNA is TGTGCCAGCAGCCAGTCGGCCAGGGAAGGGGAGACCCAGTACTTC.

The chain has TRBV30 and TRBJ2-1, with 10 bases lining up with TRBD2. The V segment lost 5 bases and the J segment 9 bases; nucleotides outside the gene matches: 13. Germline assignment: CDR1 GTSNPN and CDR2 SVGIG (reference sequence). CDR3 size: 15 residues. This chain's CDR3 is CAWSLGLAGDSEQFF. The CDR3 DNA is TGTGCCTGGTCTTTGGGGCTAGCGGGAGACAGTGAGCAGTTCTTC.

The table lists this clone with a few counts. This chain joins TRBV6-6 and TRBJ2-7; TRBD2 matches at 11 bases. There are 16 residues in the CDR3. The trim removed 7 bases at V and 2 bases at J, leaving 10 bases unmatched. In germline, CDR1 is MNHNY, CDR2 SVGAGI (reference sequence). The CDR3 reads CASTPSTSGKTYEQYF. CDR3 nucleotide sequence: TGTGCCAGCACCCCGTCGACTAGCGGGAAGACCTACGAGCAGTACTTC.

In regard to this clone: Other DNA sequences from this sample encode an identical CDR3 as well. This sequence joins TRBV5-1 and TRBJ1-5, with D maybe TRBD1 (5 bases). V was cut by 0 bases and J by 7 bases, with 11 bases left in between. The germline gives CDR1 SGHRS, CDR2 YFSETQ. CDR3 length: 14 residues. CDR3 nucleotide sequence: TGCGCCAGCAGCTTGGGTCAGGGAACCCAGCCCCAGCATTTT. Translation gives CASSLGQGTQPQHF.

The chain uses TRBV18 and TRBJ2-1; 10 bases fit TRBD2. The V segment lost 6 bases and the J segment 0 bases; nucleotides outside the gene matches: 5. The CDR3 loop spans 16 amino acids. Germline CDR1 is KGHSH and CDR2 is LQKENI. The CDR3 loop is CASSFSSGSSYNEQFF. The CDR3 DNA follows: TGTGCCAGCTCGTTCTCTAGCGGGAGCTCCTACAATGAGCAGTTCTTC.

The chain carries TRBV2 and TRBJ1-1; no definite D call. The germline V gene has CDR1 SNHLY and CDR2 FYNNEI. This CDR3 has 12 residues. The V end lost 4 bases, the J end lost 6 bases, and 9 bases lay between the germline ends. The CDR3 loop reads CASSVGRAEAFF. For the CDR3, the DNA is TGTGCCAGCAGTGTGGGCAGAGCTGAAGCTTTCTTT.

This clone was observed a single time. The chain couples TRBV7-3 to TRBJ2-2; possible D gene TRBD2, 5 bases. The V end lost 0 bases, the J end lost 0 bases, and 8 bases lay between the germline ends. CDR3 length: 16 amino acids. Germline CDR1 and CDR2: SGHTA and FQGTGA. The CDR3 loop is CASSLTPGTNTGELFF. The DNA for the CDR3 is TGTGCCAGCAGCTTAACCCCGGGGACGAACACCGGGGAGCTGTTTTTT.

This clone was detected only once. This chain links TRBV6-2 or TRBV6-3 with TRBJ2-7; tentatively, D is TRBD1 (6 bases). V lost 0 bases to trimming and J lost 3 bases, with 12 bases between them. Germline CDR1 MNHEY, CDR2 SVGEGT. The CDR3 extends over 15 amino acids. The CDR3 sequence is CASSYSRDKYYEQYF. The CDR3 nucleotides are TGTGCCAGCAGTTACTCGAGGGACAAATACTACGAGCAGTACTTC.

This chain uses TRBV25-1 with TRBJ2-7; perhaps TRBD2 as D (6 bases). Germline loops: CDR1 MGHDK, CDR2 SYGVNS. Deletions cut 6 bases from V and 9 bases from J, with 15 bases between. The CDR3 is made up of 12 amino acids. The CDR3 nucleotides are TGTGCCAGCAGCGGGACTGCTATGGGGCAGTACTTC. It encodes CASSGTAMGQYF.

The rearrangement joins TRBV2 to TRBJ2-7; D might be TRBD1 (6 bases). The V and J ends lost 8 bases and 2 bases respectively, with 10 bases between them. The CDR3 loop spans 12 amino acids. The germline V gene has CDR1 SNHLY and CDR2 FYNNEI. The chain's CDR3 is CASLGTTYEQYF. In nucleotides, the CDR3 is TGTGCCAGCTTGGGGACAACCTACGAGCAGTACTTC.

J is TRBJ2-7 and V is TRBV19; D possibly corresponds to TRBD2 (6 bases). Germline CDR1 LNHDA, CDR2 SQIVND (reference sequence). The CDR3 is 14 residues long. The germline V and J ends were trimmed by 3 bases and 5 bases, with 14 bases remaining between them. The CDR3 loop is CASSISSSVHEQYF. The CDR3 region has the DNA TGTGCCAGTAGTATCTCGTCTAGCGTCCACGAGCAGTACTTC.

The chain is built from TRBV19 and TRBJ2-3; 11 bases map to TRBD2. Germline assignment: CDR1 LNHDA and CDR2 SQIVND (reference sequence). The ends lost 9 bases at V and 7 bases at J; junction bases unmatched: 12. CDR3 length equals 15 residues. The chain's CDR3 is CASAIAGGREYTQYF. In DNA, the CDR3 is TGTGCCAGCGCCATAGCGGGAGGGCGAGAGTATACGCAGTATTTT. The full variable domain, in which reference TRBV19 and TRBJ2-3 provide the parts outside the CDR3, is DGGITQSPKYLFRKEGQNVTLSCEQNLNHDAMYWYRQDPGQGLRLIYYSQIVNDFQKGDIAEGYSVSREKKESFPLTVTSAQKNPTAFYLCASAIAGGREYTQYFGPGTRLTVL.

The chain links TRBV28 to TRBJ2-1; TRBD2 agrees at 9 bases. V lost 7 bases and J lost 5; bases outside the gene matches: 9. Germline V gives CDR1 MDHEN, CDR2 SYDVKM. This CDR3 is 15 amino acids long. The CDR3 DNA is TGTGCCAGCACCCCTTTTGTAGCGGGGGACAATGAGCAGTTCTTC. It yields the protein CASTPFVAGDNEQFF.

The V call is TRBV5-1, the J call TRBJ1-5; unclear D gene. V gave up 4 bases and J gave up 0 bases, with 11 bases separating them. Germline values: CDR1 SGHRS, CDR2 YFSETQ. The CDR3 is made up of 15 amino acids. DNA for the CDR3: TGCGCCAGCAGCCCGTCCGGGAATAGCAATCAGCCCCAGCATTTT. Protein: CASSPSGNSNQPQHF.

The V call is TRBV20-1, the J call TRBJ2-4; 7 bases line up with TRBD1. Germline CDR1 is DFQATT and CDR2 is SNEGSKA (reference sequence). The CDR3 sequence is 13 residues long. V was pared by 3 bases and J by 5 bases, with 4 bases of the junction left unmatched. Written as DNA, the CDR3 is TGCAGTGCTAGTGGACAGGTCGAAAACATTCAGTACTTC. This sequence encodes CSASGQVENIQYF.

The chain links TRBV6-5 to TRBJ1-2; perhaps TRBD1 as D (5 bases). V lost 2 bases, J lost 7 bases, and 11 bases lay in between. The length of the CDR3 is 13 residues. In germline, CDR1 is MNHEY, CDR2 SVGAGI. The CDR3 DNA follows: TGTGCCAGCAGTTACGGCCGGGGGGGTGGCTACACCTTC. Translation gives CASSYGRGGGYTF.

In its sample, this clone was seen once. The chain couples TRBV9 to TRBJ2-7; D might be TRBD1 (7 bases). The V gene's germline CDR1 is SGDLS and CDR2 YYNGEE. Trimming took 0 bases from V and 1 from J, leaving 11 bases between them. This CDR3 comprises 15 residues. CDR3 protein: CASSVGRGLSYEQYF. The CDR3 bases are TGTGCCAGCAGCGTAGGGAGGGGGCTTTCCTACGAGCAGTACTTC. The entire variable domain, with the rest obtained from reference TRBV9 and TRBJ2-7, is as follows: DSGVTQTPKHLITATGQRVTLRCSPRSGDLSVYWYQQSLDQGLQFLIQYYNGEERAKGNILERFSAQQFPDLHSELNLSSLELGDSALYFCASSVGRGLSYEQYFGPGTRLTVT.

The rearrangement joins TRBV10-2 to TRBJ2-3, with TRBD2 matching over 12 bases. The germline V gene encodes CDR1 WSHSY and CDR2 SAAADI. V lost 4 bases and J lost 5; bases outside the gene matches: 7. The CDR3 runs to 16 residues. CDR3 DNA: TGCGCCAGCAGTGTTCTAGCGGGAGGGCCGAGAGATACGCAGTATTTT. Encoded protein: CASSVLAGGPRDTQYF.

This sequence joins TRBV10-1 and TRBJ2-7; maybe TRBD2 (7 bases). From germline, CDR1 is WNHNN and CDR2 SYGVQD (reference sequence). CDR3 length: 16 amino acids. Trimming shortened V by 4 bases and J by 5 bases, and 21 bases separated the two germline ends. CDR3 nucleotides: TGCGCCAGCAGTGCCACCCCACGGGGGGCGAGGCACGAGCAGTACTTC. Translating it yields CASSATPRGARHEQYF.

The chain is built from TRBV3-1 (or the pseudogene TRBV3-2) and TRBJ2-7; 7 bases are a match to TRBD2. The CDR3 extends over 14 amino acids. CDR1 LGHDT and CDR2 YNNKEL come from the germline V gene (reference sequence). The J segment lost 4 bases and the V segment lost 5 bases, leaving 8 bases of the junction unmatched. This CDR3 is CASSYSGNTYEQYF. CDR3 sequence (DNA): TGTGCCAGCAGCTACAGCGGGAATACTTACGAGCAGTACTTC.

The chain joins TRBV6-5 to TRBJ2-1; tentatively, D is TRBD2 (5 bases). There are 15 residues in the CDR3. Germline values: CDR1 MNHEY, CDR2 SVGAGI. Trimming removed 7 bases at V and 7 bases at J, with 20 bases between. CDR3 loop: CASTIGRGMWNEQFF. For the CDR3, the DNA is TGTGCCAGCACCATAGGACGGGGAATGTGGAATGAGCAGTTCTTC.

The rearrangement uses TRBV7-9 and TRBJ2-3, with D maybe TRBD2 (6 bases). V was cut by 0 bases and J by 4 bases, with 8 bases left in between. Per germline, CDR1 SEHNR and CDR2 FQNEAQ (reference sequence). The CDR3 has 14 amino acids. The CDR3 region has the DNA TGTGCCAGCAGCTTAGCCGGGACTTCAGATACGCAGTATTTT. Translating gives CASSLAGTSDTQYF.

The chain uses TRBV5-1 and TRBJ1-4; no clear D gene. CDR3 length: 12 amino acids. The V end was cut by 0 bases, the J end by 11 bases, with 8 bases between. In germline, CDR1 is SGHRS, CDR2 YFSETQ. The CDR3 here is CASSLAPGKLFF. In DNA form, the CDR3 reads TGCGCCAGCAGCTTGGCCCCGGGTAAACTGTTTTTT.

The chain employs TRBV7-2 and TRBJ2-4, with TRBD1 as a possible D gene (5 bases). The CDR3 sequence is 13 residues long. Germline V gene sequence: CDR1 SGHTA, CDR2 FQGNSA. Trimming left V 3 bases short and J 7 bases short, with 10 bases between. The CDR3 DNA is TGTGCCAGCAGCTTGGGAAGGGGTAACATTCAGTACTTC. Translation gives CASSLGRGNIQYF.

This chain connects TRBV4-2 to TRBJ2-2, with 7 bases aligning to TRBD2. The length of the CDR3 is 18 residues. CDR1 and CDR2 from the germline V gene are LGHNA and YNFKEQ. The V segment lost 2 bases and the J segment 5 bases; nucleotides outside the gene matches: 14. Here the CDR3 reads CASSQPRSGRERTGELFF. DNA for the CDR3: TGTGCCAGCAGCCAACCTCGTTCTGGGCGGGAGAGGACCGGGGAGCTGTTTTTT.

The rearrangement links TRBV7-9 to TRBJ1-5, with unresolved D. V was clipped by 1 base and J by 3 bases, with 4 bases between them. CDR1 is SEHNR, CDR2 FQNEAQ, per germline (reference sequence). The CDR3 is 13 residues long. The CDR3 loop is CASSLDLNQPQHF. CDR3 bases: TGTGCCAGCAGCTTAGATCTCAATCAGCCCCAGCATTTT.